These 29 T cell receptor beta chains came from one sample sequenced in a study of T cells expressing NK-cell markers. TCRdb re-called the 5' RACE reads and shows each CDR3 protein once, DNA omitted. In total, the table holds 150,000 to 180,000 distinct CDR3 sequences. What was sequenced was blood T cells: a sorted CD56 or NKG2C T cell subset, CD4+ or CD8+ T cells, or bulk PBMC T cells (not recorded which). These receptors came from a woman in her forties or fifties in good health.

The rearrangement uses TRBV5-1 and TRBJ1-2; TCRdb selects TRBD1, and the lack of DNA leaves this call unchecked. The germline CDR1 and CDR2 sequences are SGHRS and YFSETQ. The CDR3 extends over 15 amino acids. CDR3 region: CASSANRGNNYGYTF.

This chain links TRBV11-2 with TRBJ2-5. The CDR3 is made up of 14 amino acids. CDR1 and CDR2 from the germline V gene are SGHAT and FQNNGV. The CDR3 sequence is CASSLDEGWETQYF. Full variable domain (missing parts from reference TRBV11-2 and TRBJ2-5): EAGVAQSPRYKIIEKRQSVAFWCNPISGHATLYWYQQILGQGPKLLIQFQNNGVVDDSQLPKDRFSAERLKGVDSTLKIQPAKLEDSAVYLCASSLDEGWETQYFGPGTRLLVL.

The chain links TRBV27 to TRBJ2-5; TCRdb indicates TRBD1, and absent DNA this call remains unverified. The CDR3 totals 15 residues. CDR1 is MNHEY and CDR2 is SMNVEV in the germline V gene (reference sequence). The CDR3 spells CASSPLGTGEETQYF.

V and J are TRBV4-1 and TRBJ2-2; TCRdb returns TRBD2, unconfirmable since there is no DNA. CDR1 and CDR2 from the germline V gene are MGHRA and YSYEKL. This CDR3 spans 17 amino acids. The chain's CDR3 is CASSQTSGRAYTGELFF.

This sequence joins TRBV5-6 and TRBJ2-4; TCRdb's assignment of TRBD2 cannot be checked, as there is no DNA. Germline V gene data show CDR1 as SGHDT and CDR2 as YYEEEE. The CDR3 consists of 13 residues. CDR3: CASSLGPGNIQYF.

The chain combines TRBV5-1 with TRBJ2-7; TCRdb gives TRBD1 as the D gene, but with no DNA this cannot be confirmed. Germline CDR1 SGHRS, CDR2 YFSETQ. The CDR3 is 14 amino acids. CDR3 residues: CASSLGGTEGEQYF.

The V gene is TRBV11-2, the J gene TRBJ2-1; TCRdb's D gene call, TRBD2, goes unchecked for lack of DNA. The CDR3 loop spans 16 amino acids. Germline loops: CDR1 SGHAT, CDR2 FQNNGV. CDR3: CASSRRSSGTQNEQFF.

The genes are TRBV27 and TRBJ2-5. Looked up from germline, CDR1 is MNHEY and CDR2 is SMNVEV (reference sequence). This CDR3 is 13 amino acids long. CDR3 in amino acids: CASSLGRPETQYF.

The chain is built from TRBV20-1 and TRBJ2-3; the D call of TRBD2 rests on TCRdb alone, since no DNA is present to check it. CDR1 DFQATT and CDR2 SNEGSKA come from the germline V gene (reference sequence). The CDR3 consists of 17 residues. CDR3 loop: CSAEPLRVGLSTDTQYF.

The chain joins TRBV4-1 to TRBJ2-3; the TCRdb call, TRBD2, lacks DNA for checking. CDR1 is MGHRA and CDR2 is YSYEKL in the germline V gene. The CDR3 runs to 20 residues. The CDR3 spells CASSQVQTSLAEGITDTQYF.

J is TRBJ1-5 and V is TRBV10-3. In germline, CDR1 is ENHRY, CDR2 SYGVKD. The CDR3 length is 13 residues. The CDR3 region is CAISPSSNQPQHF.

The chain uses TRBV12-3 or TRBV12-4 and TRBJ2-1; without DNA, the TCRdb call of TRBD2 cannot be checked. This CDR3 has 17 amino acids. CDR3 region: CASSFSLAPDPYNEQFF.

This sequence joins TRBV5-1 and TRBJ2-4. CDR3 length equals 16 residues. Germline V lookup: CDR1 SGHRS, CDR2 YFSETQ. The CDR3 sequence: CASSLGSSLAKNIQYF.

The V and J genes are TRBV28 and TRBJ2-5; TCRdb's D gene call, TRBD2, goes unchecked for lack of DNA. Germline values: CDR1 MDHEN, CDR2 SYDVKM. This CDR3 spans 17 amino acids. CDR3 loop: CASSTPLAGGHQETQYF.

J is TRBJ2-7 and V is TRBV27; TCRdb's D gene call, TRBD1, goes unchecked for lack of DNA. Germline CDR1 and CDR2: MNHEY and SMNVEV (reference sequence). The CDR3 spans 16 residues. CDR3 in amino acids: CASRGIGQDKSYEQYF.

The chain uses TRBV7-6 and TRBJ2-1; TCRdb reports TRBD2, a call that lacks DNA to check it against. This CDR3 spans 16 amino acids. Germline V CDR1 and CDR2: SGHVS, FNYEAQ. CDR3 sequence reads: CASSLVLPSGSNEQFF. Supplemented by reference TRBV7-6 and TRBJ2-1, the full variable domain reads GAGVSQSPRYKVTKRGQDVALRCDPISGHVSLYWYRQALGQGPEFLTYFNYEAQQDKSGLPNDRFSAERPEGSISTLTIQRTEQRDSAMYRCASSLVLPSGSNEQFFGPGTRLTVL.

The V gene is TRBV13, the J gene TRBJ1-2; the D gene TCRdb calls, TRBD1, cannot be checked with no DNA. The CDR3 is 15 amino acids. CDR1 and CDR2 from the germline V gene are PRHDT and FYEKMQ (reference sequence). The CDR3: CASSPRTGSSYGYTF.

The chain couples TRBV20-1 to TRBJ2-1; TCRdb outputs TRBD2, but without DNA this stays unchecked. CDR1 and CDR2 (germline): DFQATT, SNEGSKA (reference sequence). The CDR3 has 14 amino acids. This chain's CDR3 is CSAFGLESGNEQFF.

The chain is built from TRBV12-3 or TRBV12-4 and TRBJ2-2. CDR3 length: 12 amino acids. CDR3: CASRVGGGELFF.

CDR3 sequence reads: CASSLALSYEQYF. The V and J genes are TRBV5-1 and TRBJ2-7. Germline lookup yields CDR1 SGHRS and CDR2 YFSETQ. The length of the CDR3 is 13 residues.

The J gene is TRBJ2-4, the V gene TRBV7-9; there is no DNA to check the TCRdb D call of TRBD1. Germline V gene sequence: CDR1 SEHNR, CDR2 FQNEAQ (reference sequence). CDR3 size: 12 residues. CDR3 loop: CASSPGLDIQYF.

This chain connects TRBV4-1 to TRBJ2-7; without DNA, the TCRdb call of TRBD2 cannot be checked. The CDR3 is 17 amino acids. Germline V gene sequence: CDR1 MGHRA, CDR2 YSYEKL. Here the CDR3 reads CASSQRLAGASSYEQYF.

The J gene is TRBJ2-3, the V gene TRBV12-3 or TRBV12-4; no DNA is available, so the TRBD2 call from TCRdb remains unchecked. The CDR3 has 18 residues. CDR3 sequence reads: CASRGTVSGSSDTDTQYF.

The CDR3 sequence is CASSLAPRETQYF. The chain uses TRBV5-1 and TRBJ2-5. Germline V gives CDR1 SGHRS, CDR2 YFSETQ. The CDR3 length is 13 residues.

The rearrangement links TRBV7-9 to TRBJ2-1; TCRdb reports TRBD1, a call that lacks DNA to check it against. Germline CDR1 is SEHNR and CDR2 is FQNEAQ (reference sequence). The CDR3 loop spans 15 amino acids. The CDR3 here is CASSPDRQIYNEQFF.

The V call is TRBV5-1, the J call TRBJ1-1; the D call of TRBD1 rests on TCRdb alone, since no DNA is present to check it. The germline V gene encodes CDR1 SGHRS and CDR2 YFSETQ. The CDR3 is 13 residues long. The CDR3 reads CASKLGQSTEAFF.

V gene TRBV4-1 combines with J gene TRBJ1-6; TCRdb returns TRBD1, unconfirmable since there is no DNA. Germline V gene lookup returns CDR1 MGHRA and CDR2 YSYEKL. The CDR3 extends over 17 amino acids. CDR3: CASSQDRKGQPNSPLHF.

J is TRBJ1-6 and V is TRBV12-3 or TRBV12-4; no DNA is available, so the TRBD1 call from TCRdb remains unchecked. The CDR3 consists of 15 residues. The CDR3 region is CASSLAGGGNSPLHF.

The CDR3 sequence: CASRPQGDLYGYTF. The gene calls are TRBV28 and TRBJ1-2; as DNA is missing, the TRBD1 call by TCRdb cannot be tested. CDR1 MDHEN and CDR2 SYDVKM come from the germline V gene. This CDR3 has 14 amino acids.